This T cell receptor (beta chain) was observed in a study of neurological immune-mediated disorders. The sample holds many counts of this clonotype. 5'RACE employing 10-nucleotide random UMIs yielded the cDNA. Over 160 million TCR-beta sequences from 15-18 subjects came from every sequencing run. TCRdb reprocessed the 5' RACE reads with MiXCR, giving one entry per CDR3 protein. The sample holds about 52,000 distinct CDR3 sequences, less than 4% seen once. V was clipped by 7 bases and J by 5 bases, with 20 bases between them. CDR3 length: 14 residues. Germline V CDR1 and CDR2: DFQATT, SNEGSKA (reference sequence).

The chain has TRBV20-1 and TRBJ2-5, with D possibly matching TRBD2 (5 bases). Sequencing was carried out using PBMCs. The sequence derives from a man aged 55 to 70 with multiple sclerosis. CDR3 loop: CSGPAEGRMETQYF. CDR3 DNA: TGCAGTGGCCCGGCCGAGGGCCGCATGGAGACCCAGTACTTC.